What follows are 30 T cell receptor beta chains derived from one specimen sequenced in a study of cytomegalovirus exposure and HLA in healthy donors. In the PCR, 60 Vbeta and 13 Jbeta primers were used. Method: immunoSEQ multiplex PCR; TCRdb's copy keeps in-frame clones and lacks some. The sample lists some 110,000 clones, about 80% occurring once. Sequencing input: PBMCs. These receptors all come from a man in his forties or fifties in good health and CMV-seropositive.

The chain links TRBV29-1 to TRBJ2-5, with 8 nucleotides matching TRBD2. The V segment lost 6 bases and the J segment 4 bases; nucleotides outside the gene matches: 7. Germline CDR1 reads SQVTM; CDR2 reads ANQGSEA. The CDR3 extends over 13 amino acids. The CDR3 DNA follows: TGCAGCGTCCGCCAAGCGGGAGCAGAGACCCAGTACTTC. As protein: CSVRQAGAETQYF.

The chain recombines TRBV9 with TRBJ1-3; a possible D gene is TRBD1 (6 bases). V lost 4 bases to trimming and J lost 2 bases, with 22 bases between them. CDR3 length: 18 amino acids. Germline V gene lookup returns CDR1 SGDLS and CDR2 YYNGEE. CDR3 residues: CASSLYGTKLGTGNTIYF. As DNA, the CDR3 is TGTGCCAGCAGCTTATACGGGACAAAACTTGGAACTGGAAACACCATATATTTT.

CDR3 amino acids: CASSLDGGGRGTNEQFF. The CDR3 DNA follows: TGTGCCAGCAGCTTAGATGGAGGCGGGAGAGGAACCAATGAGCAGTTCTTC. The chain combines TRBV11-3 with TRBJ2-1; 7 positions match TRBD2. The V gene end was trimmed by 0 bases and the J gene end by 6 bases; junction bases not matched to a gene: 11. Germline V CDR1 and CDR2: SGHNT, YENEEA. This CDR3 has 17 residues.

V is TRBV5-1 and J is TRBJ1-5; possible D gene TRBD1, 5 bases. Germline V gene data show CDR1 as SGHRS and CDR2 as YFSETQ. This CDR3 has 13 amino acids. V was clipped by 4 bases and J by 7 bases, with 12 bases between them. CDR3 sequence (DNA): TGCGCCAGCAGCATAAGGGGCGCGCAGCCCCAGCATTTT. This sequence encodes CASSIRGAQPQHF.

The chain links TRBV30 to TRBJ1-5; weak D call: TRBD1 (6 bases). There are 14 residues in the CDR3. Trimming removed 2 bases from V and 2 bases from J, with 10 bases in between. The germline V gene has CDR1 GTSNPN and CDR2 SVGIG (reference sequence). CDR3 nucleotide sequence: TGTGCCTGGAGTATACAGGGTCGCAATCAGCCCCAGCATTTT. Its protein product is CAWSIQGRNQPQHF.

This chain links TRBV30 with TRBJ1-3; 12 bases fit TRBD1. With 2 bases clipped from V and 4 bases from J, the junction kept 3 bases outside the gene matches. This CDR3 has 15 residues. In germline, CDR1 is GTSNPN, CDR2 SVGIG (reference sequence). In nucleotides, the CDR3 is TGTGCCTGGAGTCTGGGGACAGGGGGCGGAAACACCATATATTTT. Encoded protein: CAWSLGTGGGNTIYF. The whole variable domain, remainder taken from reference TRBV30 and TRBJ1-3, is SQTIHQWPATLVQPVGSPLSLECTVEGTSNPNLYWYRQAAGRGLQLLFYSVGIGQISSEVPQNLSASRPQDRQFILSSKKLLLSDSGFYLCAWSLGTGGGNTIYFGEGSWLTVV.

Here the CDR3 reads CASSYSKGGTNTQYF. CDR3 DNA: TGTGCCAGCAGTTACTCCAAGGGTGGGACAAATACGCAGTATTTT. This chain joins TRBV6-5 and TRBJ2-3, with D perhaps matching TRBD1 (6 bases). The CDR3 runs to 15 residues. Per the germline V gene, CDR1 is MNHEY and CDR2 is SVGAGI. The V end lost 0 bases, the J end lost 7 bases, and 14 bases lay between the germline ends.

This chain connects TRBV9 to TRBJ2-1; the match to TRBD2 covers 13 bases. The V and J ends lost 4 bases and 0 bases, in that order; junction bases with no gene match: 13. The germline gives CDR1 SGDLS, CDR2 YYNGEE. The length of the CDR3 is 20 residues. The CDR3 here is CASSPRLAGGGKSSYNEQFF. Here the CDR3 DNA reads TGTGCCAGCAGCCCCCGACTAGCGGGGGGCGGGAAGAGCTCCTACAATGAGCAGTTCTTC. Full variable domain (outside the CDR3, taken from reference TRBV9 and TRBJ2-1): DSGVTQTPKHLITATGQRVTLRCSPRSGDLSVYWYQQSLDQGLQFLIQYYNGEERAKGNILERFSAQQFPDLHSELNLSSLELGDSALYFCASSPRLAGGGKSSYNEQFFGPGTRLTVL.

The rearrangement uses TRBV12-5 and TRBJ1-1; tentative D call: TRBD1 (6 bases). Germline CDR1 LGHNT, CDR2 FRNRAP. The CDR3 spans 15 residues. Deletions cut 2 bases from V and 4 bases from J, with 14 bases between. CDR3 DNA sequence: TGTGCTAGTGGTTTGTCCACAGGGTTCGGCACTGAAGCTTTCTTT. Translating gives CASGLSTGFGTEAFF. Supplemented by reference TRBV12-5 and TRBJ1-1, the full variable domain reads DARVTQTPRHKVTEMGQEVTMRCQPILGHNTVFWYRQTMMQGLELLAYFRNRAPLDDSGMPKDRFSAEMPDATLATLKIQPSEPRDSAVYFCASGLSTGFGTEAFFGQGTRLTVV.

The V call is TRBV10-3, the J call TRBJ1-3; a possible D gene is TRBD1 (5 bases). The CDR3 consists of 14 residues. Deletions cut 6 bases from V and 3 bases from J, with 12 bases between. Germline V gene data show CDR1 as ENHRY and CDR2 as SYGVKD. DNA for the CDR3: TGTGCCATCAGGGGGGACTTTCTTGGAAACACCATATATTTT. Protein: CAIRGDFLGNTIYF.

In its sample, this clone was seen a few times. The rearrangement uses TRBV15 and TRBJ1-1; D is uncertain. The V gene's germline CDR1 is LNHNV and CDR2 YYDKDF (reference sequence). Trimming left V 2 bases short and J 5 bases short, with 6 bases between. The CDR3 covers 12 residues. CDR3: CATSRSGTEAFF. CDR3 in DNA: TGTGCCACCAGCAGATCGGGGACTGAAGCTTTCTTT.

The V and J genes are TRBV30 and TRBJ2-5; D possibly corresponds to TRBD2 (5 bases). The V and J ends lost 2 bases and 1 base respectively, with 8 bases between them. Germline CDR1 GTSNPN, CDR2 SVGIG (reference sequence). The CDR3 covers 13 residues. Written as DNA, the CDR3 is TGTGCCTGGAGTCCACTAGTCCAAGAGACCCAGTACTTC. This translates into CAWSPLVQETQYF.

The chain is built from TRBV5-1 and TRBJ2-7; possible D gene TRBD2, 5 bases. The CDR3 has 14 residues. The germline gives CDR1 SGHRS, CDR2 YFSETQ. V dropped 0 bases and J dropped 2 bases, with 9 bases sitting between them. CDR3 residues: CASSLESGPYEQYF. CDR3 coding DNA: TGCGCCAGCAGCTTGGAGAGCGGTCCCTACGAGCAGTACTTC.

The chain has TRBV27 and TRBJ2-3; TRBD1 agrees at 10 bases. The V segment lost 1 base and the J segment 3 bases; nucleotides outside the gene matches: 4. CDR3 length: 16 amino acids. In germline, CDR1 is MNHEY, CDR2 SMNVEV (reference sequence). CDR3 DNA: TGTGCCAGCAGTTTATTACAGGACAGGGGGACAGATACGCAGTATTTT. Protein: CASSLLQDRGTDTQYF.

The CDR3 coding sequence is TGTGCCATCAGGGACAGTAGCACAGATACGCAGTATTTT. Translation: CAIRDSSTDTQYF. J is TRBJ2-3 and V is TRBV10-3; tentatively, D is TRBD1 (6 bases). Germline V CDR1 and CDR2: ENHRY, SYGVKD. The CDR3 has 13 residues. V was shortened by 6 bases and J by 0 bases, with 7 bases between the two germline ends.

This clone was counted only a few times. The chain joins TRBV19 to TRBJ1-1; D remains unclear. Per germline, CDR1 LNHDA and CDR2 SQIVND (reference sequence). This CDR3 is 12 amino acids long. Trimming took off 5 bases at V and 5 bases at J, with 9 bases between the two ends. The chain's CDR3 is CASSPSRTEAFF. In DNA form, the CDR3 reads TGTGCCAGTAGTCCCTCCAGGACTGAAGCTTTCTTT. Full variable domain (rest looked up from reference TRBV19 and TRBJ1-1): DGGITQSPKYLFRKEGQNVTLSCEQNLNHDAMYWYRQDPGQGLRLIYYSQIVNDFQKGDIAEGYSVSREKKESFPLTVTSAQKNPTAFYLCASSPSRTEAFFGQGTRLTVV.

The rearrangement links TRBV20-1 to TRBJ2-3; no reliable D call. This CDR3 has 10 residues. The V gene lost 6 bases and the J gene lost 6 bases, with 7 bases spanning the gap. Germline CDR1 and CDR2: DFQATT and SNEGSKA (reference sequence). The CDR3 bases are TGCAGTGCCATCCGGGATACGCAGTATTTT. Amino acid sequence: CSAIRDTQYF.

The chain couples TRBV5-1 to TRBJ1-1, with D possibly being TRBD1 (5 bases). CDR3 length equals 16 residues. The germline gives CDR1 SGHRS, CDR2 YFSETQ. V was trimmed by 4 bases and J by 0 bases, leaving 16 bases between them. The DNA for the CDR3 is TGCGCCAGCAGCATGGTCGGGGGAGTGGTGAACACTGAAGCTTTCTTT. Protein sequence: CASSMVGGVVNTEAFF. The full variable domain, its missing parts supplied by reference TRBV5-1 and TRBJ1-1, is KAGVTQTPRYLIKTRGQQVTLSCSPISGHRSVSWYQQTPGQGLQFLFEYFSETQRNKGNFPGRFSGRQFSNSRSEMNVSTLELGDSALYLCASSMVGGVVNTEAFFGQGTRLTVV.

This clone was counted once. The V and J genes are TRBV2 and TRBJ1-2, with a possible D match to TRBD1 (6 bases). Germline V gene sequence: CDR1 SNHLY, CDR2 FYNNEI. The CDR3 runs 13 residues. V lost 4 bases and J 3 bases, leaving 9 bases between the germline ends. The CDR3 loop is CASSGQDYYGYTF. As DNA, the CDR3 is TGTGCCAGCAGTGGACAGGACTACTATGGCTACACCTTC.

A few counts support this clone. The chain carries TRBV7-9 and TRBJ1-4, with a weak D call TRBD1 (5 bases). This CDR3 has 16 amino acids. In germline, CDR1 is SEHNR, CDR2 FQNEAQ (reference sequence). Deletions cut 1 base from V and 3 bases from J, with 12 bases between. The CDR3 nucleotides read TGTGCCAGCAGCTTAGGTTACAGGCTTTCTAATGAAAAACTGTTTTTT. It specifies CASSLGYRLSNEKLFF.

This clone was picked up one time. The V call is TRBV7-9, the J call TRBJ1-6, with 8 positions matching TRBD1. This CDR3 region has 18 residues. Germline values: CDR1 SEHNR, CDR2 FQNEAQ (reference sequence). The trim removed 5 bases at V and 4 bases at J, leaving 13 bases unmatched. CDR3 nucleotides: TGTGCCAGCAGCACTACTGCCGGACAGGGATCATATAATTCACCCCTCCACTTT. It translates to CASSTTAGQGSYNSPLHF.

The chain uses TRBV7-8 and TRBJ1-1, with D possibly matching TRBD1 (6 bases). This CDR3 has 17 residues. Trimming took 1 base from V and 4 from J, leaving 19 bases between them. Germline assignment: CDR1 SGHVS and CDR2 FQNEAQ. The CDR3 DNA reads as TGTGCCAGCAGCTTAGGTGTGGGGGCCCGCTTGGGCACTGAAGCTTTCTTT. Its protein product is CASSLGVGARLGTEAFF.

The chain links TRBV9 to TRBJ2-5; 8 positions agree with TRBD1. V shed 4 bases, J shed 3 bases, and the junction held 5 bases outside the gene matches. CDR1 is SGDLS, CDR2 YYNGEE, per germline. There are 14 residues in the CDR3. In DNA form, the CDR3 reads TGTGCCAGCAGCAAGGACAGGGTTAAAGAGACCCAGTACTTC. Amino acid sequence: CASSKDRVKETQYF.

CDR3: CASSSPGLAGGKNIQYF. The CDR3 DNA reads TGTGCCAGCAGCTCCCCGGGACTAGCGGGAGGGAAAAACATTCAGTACTTC. J is TRBJ2-4 and V is TRBV5-4; 16 bases map to TRBD2. This CDR3 has 17 amino acids. Losses at the gene ends were 3 bases for V and 4 bases for J; bases not matched to a gene: 4. Per germline, CDR1 SGHNT and CDR2 YYREEE (reference sequence).

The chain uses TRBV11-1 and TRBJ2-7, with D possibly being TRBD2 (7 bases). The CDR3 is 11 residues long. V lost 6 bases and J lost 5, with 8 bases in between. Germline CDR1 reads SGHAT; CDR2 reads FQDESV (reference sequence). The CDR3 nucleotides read TGTGCCAGCAGGGGGGGGCACGAGCAGTACTTC. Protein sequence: CASRGGHEQYF. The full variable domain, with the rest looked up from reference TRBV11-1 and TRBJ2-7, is EAEVAQSPRYKITEKSQAVAFWCDPISGHATLYWYRQILGQGPELLVQFQDESVVDDSQLPKDRFSAERLKGVDSTLKIQPAELGDSAMYLCASRGGHEQYFGPGTRLTVT.

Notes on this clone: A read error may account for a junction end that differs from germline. This chain's CDR3 is CATRRASSDEQYF. CDR3 DNA sequence: TGTGCCACCAGGAGGGCTAGCTCCGACGAGCAGTACTTC. V and J are TRBV15 and TRBJ2-7; maybe TRBD2 (5 bases). The CDR3 length is 13 residues. Germline values: CDR1 LNHNV, CDR2 YYDKDF (reference sequence).

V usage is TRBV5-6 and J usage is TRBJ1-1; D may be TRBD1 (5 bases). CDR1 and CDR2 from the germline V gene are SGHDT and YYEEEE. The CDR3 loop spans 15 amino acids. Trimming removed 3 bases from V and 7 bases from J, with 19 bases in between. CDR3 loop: CASSSRQSPVGEAFF. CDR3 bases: TGTGCCAGCAGCTCTCGACAGAGCCCGGTAGGTGAAGCTTTCTTT.

The CDR3 region has the DNA TGTGCCAGCAGGCGAGAAATGATCTCCTACGAGCAGTACTTC. The encoded protein is CASRREMISYEQYF. The chain uses TRBV27 and TRBJ2-7; D unclear. The CDR3 is made up of 14 amino acids. Germline V gene lookup returns CDR1 MNHEY and CDR2 SMNVEV (reference sequence). V gave up 6 bases and J gave up 0 bases, with 12 bases separating them.

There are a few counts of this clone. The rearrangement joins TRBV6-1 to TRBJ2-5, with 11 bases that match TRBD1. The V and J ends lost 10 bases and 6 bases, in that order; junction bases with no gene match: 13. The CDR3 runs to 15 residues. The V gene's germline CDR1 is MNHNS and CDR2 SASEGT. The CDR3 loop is CATYESGTGGKTQYF. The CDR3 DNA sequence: TGTGCCACCTATGAGTCCGGGACAGGGGGGAAGACCCAGTACTTC.

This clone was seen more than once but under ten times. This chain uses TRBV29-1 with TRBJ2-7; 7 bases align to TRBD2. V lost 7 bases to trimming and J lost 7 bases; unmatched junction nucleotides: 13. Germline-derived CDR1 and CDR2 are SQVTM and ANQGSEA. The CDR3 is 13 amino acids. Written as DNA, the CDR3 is TGCAGCGCCATTTGGGGAGGGCTAGGGGAGCAGTACTTC. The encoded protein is CSAIWGGLGEQYF.